This TCR beta chain was obtained from a study of response to subunit inactivated influenza vaccine. The sample holds a few counts of this clonotype. The antigen remains undetermined. The CDR3 is 15 amino acids. Germline CDR1 and CDR2: SGHAT and FQNNGV. V lost 0 bases and J lost 11; bases outside the gene matches: 9. Study-wide results and limits: Authors proposed each seasonal influenza vaccination draws in few new T cells.

TCRdb re-derived calls from the RT-PCR reads in MiXCR, one entry per CDR3 protein. The sample lists 650,000 to 850,000 distinct CDR3 sequences, approximately 15% seen once, with around 6.5% in the top ten. This sample comprised PBMCs from blood, obtained around two weeks before vaccination. The rearrangement joins TRBV11-2 to TRBJ1-1, with TRBD1 identical over 10 bases. This clonotype originated in a man between 45 and 60 years old who received an inactivated influenza vaccine. This CDR3 is CASSLEASGQGYAFF. The CDR3 bases are TGTGCCAGCAGCTTAGAAGCGTCGGGACAGGGGTATGCTTTCTTT.